The 3 T cell receptor beta chains given below trace back to one sample, sequenced in a study of human T cells and chemical hapten exposure. Time point described: pre-sensitization, week 0. Treatment meaning: therapeutic diphenylcyclopropenone sensitization with weekly scalp DPC. TCRdb re-called the RACE reads through MiXCR, storing one row per CDR3 protein. The profile shows about 180,000 distinct CDR3 sequences, about 31% of them singletons. The starting material was whole blood, obtained in connection with sensitization to the hapten diphenylcyclopropenone (DPC). The receptors here all came from a woman aged 25 to 39 with alopecia areata. Some clones in this sample may be carry-over from other donors' samples.

This clonotype was seen a few times. This rearrangement joins TRBV29-1 to TRBJ2-2; D ambiguous. Germline CDR1 and CDR2: SQVTM and ANQGSEA. The CDR3 spans 13 residues. V lost 5 bases and J lost 6, with 13 bases in between. CDR3 amino acids: CSVRWGRAGELFF. DNA for the CDR3: TGCAGCGTTCGTTGGGGTAGGGCCGGGGAGCTGTTTTTT.

V usage is TRBV6-2 or TRBV6-3 and J usage is TRBJ1-2, with 8 positions matching TRBD1. With 7 bases clipped from V and 4 bases from J, the junction kept 8 bases outside the gene matches. Germline V gives CDR1 MNHEY, CDR2 SVGEGT. The CDR3 length is 14 residues. CDR3: CASKLTGVSYGYTF. DNA for the CDR3: TGTGCCAGCAAACTGACAGGGGTCAGCTATGGCTACACCTTC.

The V and J genes are TRBV3-1 and TRBJ2-5, with a tentative D call TRBD1 (6 bases). This CDR3 has 17 residues. Trimming took off 2 bases at V and 3 bases at J, with 19 bases between the two ends. Germline V gene lookup returns CDR1 LGHDT and CDR2 YNNKEL (reference sequence). The DNA for the CDR3 is TGTGCCAGCAGCCAAAGTCCTGTAGGGGACATCAAAGAGACCCAGTACTTC. This encodes CASSQSPVGDIKETQYF.